The entry below gives a single T cell receptor beta chain sequence along with its context. No antigen is known for it. The CDR3 is 14 amino acids. Trimming took off 7 bases at V and 0 bases at J, with 12 bases between the two ends. Germline V gene lookup returns CDR1 SNHLY and CDR2 FYNNEI. This sample stems from a study of cytomegalovirus exposure and HLA in healthy donors. Primers: 60 Vbeta forward and 13 Jbeta reverse. Clones were sequenced by immunoSEQ multiplex PCR, and TCRdb holds only the in-frame ones, with some missing. In the table there are 95,000 to 100,000 clones, under 85% of which are singletons. Study-level results: Evidence from a later analysis indicated that most CMV-associated TCR beta chains looked HLA-restricted.

V usage is TRBV2 and J usage is TRBJ1-2; tentatively, D is TRBD1 (6 bases). The clonotype originates from a man in his forties in good health and CMV-seronegative. Source material: PBMCs. The CDR3 region has the DNA TGTGCCAGCACCAGGGGCACTTCTAACTATGGCTACACCTTC. Translation gives CASTRGTSNYGYTF.